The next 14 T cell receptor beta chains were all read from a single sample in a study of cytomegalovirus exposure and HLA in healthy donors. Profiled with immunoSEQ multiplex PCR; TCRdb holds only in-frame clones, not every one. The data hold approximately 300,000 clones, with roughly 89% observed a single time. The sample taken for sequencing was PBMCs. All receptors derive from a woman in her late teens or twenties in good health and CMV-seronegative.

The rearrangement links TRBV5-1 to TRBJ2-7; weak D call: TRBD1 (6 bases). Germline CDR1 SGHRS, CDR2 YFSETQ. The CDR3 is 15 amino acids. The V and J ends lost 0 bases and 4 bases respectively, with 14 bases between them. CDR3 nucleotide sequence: TGCGCCAGCAGCTTGGGGCAGGGGTCCCGGTACGAGCAGTACTTC. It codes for CASSLGQGSRYEQYF.

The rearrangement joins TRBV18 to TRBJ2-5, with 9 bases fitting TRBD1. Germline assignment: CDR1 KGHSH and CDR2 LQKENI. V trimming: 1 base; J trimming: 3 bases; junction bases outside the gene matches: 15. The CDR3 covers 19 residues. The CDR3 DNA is TGTGCCAGCTCACCACTGGCCCCCGGGACAGGGAGGCTTAAAGAGACCCAGTACTTC. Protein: CASSPLAPGTGRLKETQYF.

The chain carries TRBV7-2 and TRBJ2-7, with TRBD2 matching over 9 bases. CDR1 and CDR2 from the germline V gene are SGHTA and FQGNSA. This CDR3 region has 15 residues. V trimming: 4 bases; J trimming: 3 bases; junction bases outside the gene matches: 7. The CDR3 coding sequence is TGTGCCAGCAGCTGGACAGCGGGAGGCCTCTACGAGCAGTACTTC. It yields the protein CASSWTAGGLYEQYF.

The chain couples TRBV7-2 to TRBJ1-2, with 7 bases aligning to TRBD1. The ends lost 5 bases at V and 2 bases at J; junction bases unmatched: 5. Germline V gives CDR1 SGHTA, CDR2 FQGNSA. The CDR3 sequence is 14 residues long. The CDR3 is CASSGDSNNYGYTF. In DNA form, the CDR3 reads TGTGCCAGCAGCGGGGACAGCAACAACTATGGCTACACCTTC.

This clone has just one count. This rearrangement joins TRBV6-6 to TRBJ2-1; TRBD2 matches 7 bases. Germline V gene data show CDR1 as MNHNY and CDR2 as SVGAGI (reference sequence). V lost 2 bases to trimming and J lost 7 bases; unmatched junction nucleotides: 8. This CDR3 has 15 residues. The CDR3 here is CASSYGGGGSNEQFF. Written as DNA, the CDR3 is TGTGCCAGCAGTTACGGGGGGGGAGGTAGTAATGAGCAGTTCTTC.

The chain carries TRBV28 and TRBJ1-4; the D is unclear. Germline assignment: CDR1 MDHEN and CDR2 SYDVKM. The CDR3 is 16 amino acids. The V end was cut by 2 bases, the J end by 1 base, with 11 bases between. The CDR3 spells CASSLHGPGTNEKLFF. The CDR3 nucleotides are TGTGCCAGCAGTTTACACGGTCCGGGAACTAATGAAAAACTGTTTTTT.

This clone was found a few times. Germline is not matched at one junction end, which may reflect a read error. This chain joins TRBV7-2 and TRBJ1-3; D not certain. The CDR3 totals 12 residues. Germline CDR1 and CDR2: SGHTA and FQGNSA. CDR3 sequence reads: CASSRASGPGDF. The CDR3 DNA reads TGTGCCAGCAGCCGAGCATCCGGGCCCGGGGATTTT.

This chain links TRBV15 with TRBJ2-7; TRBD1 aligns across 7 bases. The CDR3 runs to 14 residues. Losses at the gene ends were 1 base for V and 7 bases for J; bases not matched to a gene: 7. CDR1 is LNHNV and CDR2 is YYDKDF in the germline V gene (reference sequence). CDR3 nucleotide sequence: TGTGCCACCAGCAGAGGACAGGGAGCTTGGGAGCAGTACTTC. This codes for CATSRGQGAWEQYF.

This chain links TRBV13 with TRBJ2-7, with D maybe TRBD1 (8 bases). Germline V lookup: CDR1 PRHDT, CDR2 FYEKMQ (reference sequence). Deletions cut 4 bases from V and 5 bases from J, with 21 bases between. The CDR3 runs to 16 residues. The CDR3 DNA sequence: TGTGCCAGCAGCTCTAGGGGGGGACAGGAAAGGGACGAGCAGTACTTC. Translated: CASSSRGGQERDEQYF.

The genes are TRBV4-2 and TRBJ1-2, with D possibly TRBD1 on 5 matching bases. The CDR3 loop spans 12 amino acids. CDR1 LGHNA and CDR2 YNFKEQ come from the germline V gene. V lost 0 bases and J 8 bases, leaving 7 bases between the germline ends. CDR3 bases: TGTGCCAGCAGCCAAGAGAGACAGGGCTACACCTTC. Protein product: CASSQERQGYTF.

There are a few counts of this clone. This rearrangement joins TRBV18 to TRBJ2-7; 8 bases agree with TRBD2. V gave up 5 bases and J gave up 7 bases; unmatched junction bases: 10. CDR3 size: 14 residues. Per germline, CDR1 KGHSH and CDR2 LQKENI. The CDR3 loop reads CASSSLAGRGEQYF. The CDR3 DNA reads TGTGCCAGCTCATCCTTAGCGGGACGGGGTGAGCAGTACTTC. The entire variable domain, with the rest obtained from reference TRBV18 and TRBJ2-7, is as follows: NAGVMQNPRHLVRRRGQEARLRCSPMKGHSHVYWYRQLPEEGLKFMVYLQKENIIDESGMPKERFSAEFPKEGPSILRIQQVVRGDSAAYFCASSSLAGRGEQYFGPGTRLTVT.

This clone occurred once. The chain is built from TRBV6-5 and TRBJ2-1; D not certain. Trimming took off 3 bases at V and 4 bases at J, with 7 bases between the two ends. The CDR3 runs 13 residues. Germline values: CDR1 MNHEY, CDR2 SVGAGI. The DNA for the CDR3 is TGTGCCAGCAGTTATTCGCGGTACAATGAGCAGTTCTTC. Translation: CASSYSRYNEQFF.

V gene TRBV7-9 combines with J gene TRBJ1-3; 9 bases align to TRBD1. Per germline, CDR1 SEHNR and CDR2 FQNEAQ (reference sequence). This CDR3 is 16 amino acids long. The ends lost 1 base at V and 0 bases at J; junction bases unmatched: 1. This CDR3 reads CASSLGQGDSGNTIYF. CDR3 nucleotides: TGTGCCAGCAGCTTAGGACAGGGGGACTCTGGAAACACCATATATTTT.

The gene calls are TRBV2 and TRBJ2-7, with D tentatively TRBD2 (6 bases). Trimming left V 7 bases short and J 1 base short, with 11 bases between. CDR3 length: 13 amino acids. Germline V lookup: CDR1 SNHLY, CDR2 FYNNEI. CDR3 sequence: CASKGLQSYEQYF. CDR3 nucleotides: TGTGCCAGCAAGGGACTTCAATCCTACGAGCAGTACTTC.